These T cell receptor beta chains were read from a single sample in a study of OX40 agonist ivuxolimab in advanced cancers. Generated by immunoSEQ multiplex PCR, the TCRdb table keeps only in-frame clones and is missing some. Of 35,000 to 40,000 clones detected, approximately 86% appear once; the ten largest clones hold 2.4%. This sample comprised CD4+ or CD8+ T cells sorted from blood, obtained in a trial of the OX40 agonist ivuxolimab. These receptors all come from an adult with an advanced solid tumor such as melanoma, head and neck, liver or kidney cancer. The CDR3 runs from the conserved cysteine through the conserved F or W. A D gene is named only where the DNA matches it firmly. Not all rows give a size; the values are once, few, many and, for expanded clones, a class.

D,size,V,J,DNA,CDR3
NA,NA,TRBV5-1,TRBJ1-4,TGCGCCAGCAGCTCAGAAGGAGGCCAAGGGGAAAAACTGTTTTTT,CASSSEGGQGEKLFF
TRBD1,NA,TRBV19,TRBJ2-1,TGTGCCAGTAGTACGAGGACAGGGAAAGAAAGGTACAATGAGCAGTTCTTC,CASSTRTGKERYNEQFF
NA,NA,TRBV18,TRBJ1-6,TGTGCCAGCTCCCCGGGGTCCGGGAGTAATTCACCCCTCCACTTT,CASSPGSGSNSPLHF
TRBD1,NA,TRBV12-5,TRBJ1-2,TGTGCTAGTGGTTTGGTACTAGGGACAGGGGGTGGATATGGCTACACCTTC,CASGLVLGTGGGYGYTF
NA,NA,TRBV10-3,TRBJ2-7,TGTGCCATAATGGGGGGAGGTGATATGGACTACGAGCAGTACTTC,CAIMGGGDMDYEQYF
NA,NA,TRBV5-1,TRBJ2-7,TGCGCCAGCAGCTTAGGAACTTACTCCTACGAGCAGTACTTC,CASSLGTYSYEQYF
NA,once,TRBV2,TRBJ1-6,TGTGCCAGCAGAAAGGACAAGTCCTATAATTCACCCCTCCACTTT,CASRKDKSYNSPLHF
NA,NA,TRBV19,TRBJ1-3,TGTGCCAGTAGGCCTCAAAGGACCGGCTCTGGAAACACCATATATTTT,CASRPQRTGSGNTIYF
TRBD1,NA,TRBV6-1,TRBJ1-2,TGTGCCAGCAGTGAAGCCGGGACAGAAGATTCCTATGGCTACACCTTC,CASSEAGTEDSYGYTF
NA,NA,TRBV14,TRBJ1-3,TGTGCCAGCAGCCTGTCGGGGGATGTGTCTGGAAACACCATATATTTT,CASSLSGDVSGNTIYF
NA,NA,TRBV5-5,TRBJ2-1,TGTGCCAGCAGCTTGGGACTCCCTAATGAGCAGTTCTTC,CASSLGLPNEQFF
TRBD1,once,TRBV11-2,TRBJ2-7,TGTGCCAGCAGCCCGGGGACAGCCTACGAGCAGTACTTC,CASSPGTAYEQYF
NA,NA,TRBV28,TRBJ1-2,TGTGCCAGCACGGTCCCAGAAAACTATGGCTACACCTTC,CASTVPENYGYTF